The present entry profiles one TCR beta chain with its context. The data derive from a study of blood T cell repertoires in COVID-19. Study context: T cells, B-cell-depleted T cells, or PBMCs provided the cDNA or gDNA that served as material.

Deletions cut 0 bases from V and 7 bases from J, with 15 bases between. This CDR3 is built from 15 residues. CDR1 LGHDT and CDR2 YNNKEL come from the germline V gene (reference sequence). Data came from immunoSEQ multiplex PCR; TCRdb stores just in-frame clones and leaves some out. The repertoire includes about 130,000 clones, just under 85% of them detected once, and around 2.7% sits in the top ten. The chain is built from TRBV3-1 (or the pseudogene TRBV3-2) and TRBJ1-2, with unresolved D. The clonotype originates from a woman aged 80 or over with acute or convalescent COVID-19. The sample taken for sequencing was peripheral blood. CDR3 in amino acids: CASSQDLWRAGGYTF. The DNA for the CDR3 is TGTGCCAGCAGCCAAGATCTTTGGAGGGCCGGTGGCTACACCTTC.